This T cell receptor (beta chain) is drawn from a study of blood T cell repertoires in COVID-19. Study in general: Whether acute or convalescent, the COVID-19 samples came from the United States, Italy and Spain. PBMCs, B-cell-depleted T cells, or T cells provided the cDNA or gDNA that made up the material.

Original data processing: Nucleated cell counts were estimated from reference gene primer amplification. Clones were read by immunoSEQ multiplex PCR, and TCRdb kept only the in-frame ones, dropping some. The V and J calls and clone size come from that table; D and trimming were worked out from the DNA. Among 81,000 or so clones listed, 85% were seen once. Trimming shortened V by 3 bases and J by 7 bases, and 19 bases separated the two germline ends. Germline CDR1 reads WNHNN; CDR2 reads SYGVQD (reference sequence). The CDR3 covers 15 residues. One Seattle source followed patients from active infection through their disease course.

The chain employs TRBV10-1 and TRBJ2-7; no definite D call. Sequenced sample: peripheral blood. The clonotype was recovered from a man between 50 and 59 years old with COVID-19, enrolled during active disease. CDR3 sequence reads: CASSETRPSPSEQYF. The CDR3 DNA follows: TGCGCCAGCAGTGAAACCCGACCTAGTCCTAGTGAGCAGTACTTC.